The rows below give T cell receptor beta chains drawn from one sample of a study of cytomegalovirus exposure and HLA in healthy donors. Sequenced by immunoSEQ multiplex PCR; TCRdb stores in-frame clones only, minus some. The data contain more than 150,000 clones, roughly 80% of them singletons. The source material was PBMCs. The receptors shown here come from a boy aged 5-17 years in good health and CMV-seronegative. The CDR3 runs from the conserved cysteine through the conserved F or W. A D gene is named only where the DNA matches it firmly. The size field is filled for only some rows; it gives once, few, many or a size class.

clone_size,d_call,j_call,v_call,cdr3_nt,cdr3_aa
.,TRBD1,TRBJ1-3,TRBV6-6,TGTGCCAGCAGTTATGGACAGGCTGGAAACACCATATATTTT,CASSYGQAGNTIYF
.,TRBD2,TRBJ2-5,TRBV30,TGTGCCTGGAGTGTCGCGGGGGGGCCGCGGGAGACCCAGTACTTC,CAWSVAGGPRETQYF
.,.,TRBJ1-6,TRBV18,TGTGCCAGCTCACGCAACAGTGGGAATTCACCCCTCCACTTT,CASSRNSGNSPLHF
.,TRBD1,TRBJ1-5,TRBV6-5,TGTGCCAGCAGGCGGTGGACAGGGGGCAATCAGCCCCAGCATTTT,CASRRWTGGNQPQHF
.,.,TRBJ2-1,TRBV12-5,TGTGCTAGTGGTTTTGGTCTACCTTCATACAATGAGCAGTTCTTC,CASGFGLPSYNEQFF
.,.,TRBJ1-4,TRBV28,TGTGCCAGCAGACTACTTCTACGGGGTGAAAAACTGTTTTTT,CASRLLLRGEKLFF
.,TRBD1,TRBJ1-1,TRBV7-8,TGTGCCAGCAGCTCACCGACCGGGACAGTGAACACTGAAGCTTTCTTT,CASSSPTGTVNTEAFF
.,.,TRBJ2-1,TRBV6-6,TGTGCCAGCAGTTCCGTCCATGAGCAGTTCTTC,CASSSVHEQFF
.,.,TRBJ2-7,TRBV19,TGTGCCACCCACGGAGGTGGGAAGGCCGAGCAGTACTTC,CATHGGGKAEQYF
.,TRBD2,TRBJ2-7,TRBV9,TGTGCCAGCAGCACGACCGGGACTAGCGGATACGAGCAGTACTTC,CASSTTGTSGYEQYF
.,.,TRBJ1-5,TRBV30,TGTGCCTGGGCGGACAGCCTTAATCAGCCCCAGCATTTT,CAWADSLNQPQHF
.,TRBD1,TRBJ1-1,TRBV19,TGTGCCAGTAGGGACAGGGTGTGGTCTGAAGCTTTCTTT,CASRDRVWSEAFF
.,TRBD2,TRBJ2-1,TRBV19,TGTGCCAGTAGTTCACGGACTAGCGGGAGCTCCTACAATGAGCAGTTCTTC,CASSSRTSGSSYNEQFF
.,TRBD1,TRBJ2-7,TRBV12-5,TGTGCTAGTACCGGAACAGGGGTCTACGAGCAGTACTTC,CASTGTGVYEQYF
.,.,TRBJ1-4,TRBV5-1,TGCGCCACCTCTACCCTCCCCGCAGGGTATAATGAAAAACTGTTTTTT,CATSTLPAGYNEKLFF
.,.,TRBJ1-2,TRBV5-6,TGTGCCAGCAGCTTGAGGGGAGGAGGCTATGGCTACACCTTC,CASSLRGGGYGYTF
.,TRBD2,TRBJ2-7,TRBV2,TGTGCCAGCAGTGAAAGGCGGGAGGGGGACGAGCAGTACTTC,CASSERREGDEQYF
once,.,TRBJ2-5,TRBV7-9,TGTGCCAGCAGCTTATCGGGTAAAGAGACCCAGTACTTC,CASSLSGKETQYF
.,.,TRBJ1-5,TRBV30,TGTGCCTGGAGCCCCTGGGGGGGTTTCAAGCCCCAGCATTTT,CAWSPWGGFKPQHF
.,.,TRBJ2-7,TRBV21-1,TGTGCCAGCAGGAAAAGGGGTAGGAGGGGACAGGGAAGGTCCTACGAGCAGTACTTC,CASRKRGRRGQGRSYEQYF
once,.,TRBJ1-3,TRBV7-8,TGTGCCAGCAGCTTAGGAGTCTCTGGAAACACCATATATTTT,CASSLGVSGNTIYF
few,TRBD2,TRBJ2-1,TRBV6-4,TGTGCCAGCAGTGATCTAGCGGGAGGGTACAATGAGCAGTTCTTC,CASSDLAGGYNEQFF